This record concerns one TCR beta chain sequence. Its antigen is unidentified. The sample comes from a study of OX40 agonist ivuxolimab in advanced cancers. General study results and limits: Averaging showed that CD8+ T cells had more expanded clones than CD4+ did. The 0.1-3.0 mg/kg partial responders had among the lowest clonal expansion.

The protocol was immunoSEQ multiplex PCR, while the TCRdb copy is restricted to in-frame clones and leaves out a portion. The table lists under 20,000 clones, 80% to 90% of them singletons. Trimming pared 6 bases from V and 9 bases from J, leaving 15 bases between. The germline gives CDR1 MDHEN, CDR2 SYDVKM. The CDR3 has 13 amino acids. The sequenced sample was CD4+ or CD8+ T cells sorted from blood, obtained in a trial of the OX40 agonist ivuxolimab. The V call is TRBV28, the J call TRBJ2-1; possibly TRBD2 for D (6 bases). This receptor was obtained from an adult with an advanced solid tumor such as melanoma, head and neck, liver or kidney cancer. CDR3 bases: TGTGCCAGCAGGTGGAGGGCTGTCGGTGAGCAGTTCTTC. Its protein is CASRWRAVGEQFF.